These T cell receptor beta chains were read from a single sample in a study of blood T cell repertoires in COVID-19. The assay was immunoSEQ multiplex PCR, and TCRdb's table has in-frame clones only and misses some. The sample lists more than 120,000 clones, more than 70% occurring once. The sample taken for sequencing was peripheral blood. Receptor source: a human donor in a cohort sampled during active COVID-19. Both conserved end residues are part of each CDR3. A D gene is named only where the DNA matches it firmly. Clone sizes are given selectively: once, few, many, or a class where the clone is expanded.

D gene: TRBD1; V gene: TRBV9; J gene: TRBJ1-6; clone size: -; CDR3 DNA: TGTGCCAGCAGCCCCGACAGGGATGGTTCACCCCTCCACTTT; CDR3 protein: CASSPDRDGSPLHF
D gene: -; V gene: TRBV19; J gene: TRBJ1-3; clone size: -; CDR3 DNA: TGTGCCAGTAGTACATCACCGAGCTCTGGAAACACCATATATTTT; CDR3 protein: CASSTSPSSGNTIYF
D gene: -; V gene: TRBV6-4; J gene: TRBJ2-1; clone size: -; CDR3 DNA: TGTGCCAGCACCAACACACAAAATGAGCAGTTCTTC; CDR3 protein: CASTNTQNEQFF
D gene: -; V gene: TRBV5-4; J gene: TRBJ2-1; clone size: -; CDR3 DNA: TGTGCCAGCAGCTCACCAGGGTATGAGCAGTTCTTC; CDR3 protein: CASSSPGYEQFF
D gene: -; V gene: TRBV4-3; J gene: TRBJ2-7; clone size: once; CDR3 DNA: TGCGCCAGCAGCTACTCATACGGAGCAATCACCAACGAGCAGTACTTC; CDR3 protein: CASSYSYGAITNEQYF
D gene: -; V gene: TRBV2; J gene: TRBJ2-7; clone size: -; CDR3 DNA: TGTGCCAGCGGGGATTTTGGCAACACGGGAGAGTACTTC; CDR3 protein: CASGDFGNTGEYF
D gene: TRBD1; V gene: TRBV19; J gene: TRBJ1-5; clone size: -; CDR3 DNA: TGTGCCAGTAGTCCTAAGACAGGGAGCCCTCAGCCCCAGCATTTT; CDR3 protein: CASSPKTGSPQPQHF
D gene: TRBD1; V gene: TRBV18; J gene: TRBJ2-5; clone size: -; CDR3 DNA: TGTGCCAGCTCATCTCGGGACAGAACCGTCCAAGAGACCCAGTACTTC; CDR3 protein: CASSSRDRTVQETQYF
D gene: -; V gene: TRBV27; J gene: TRBJ1-2; clone size: -; CDR3 DNA: TGTGCCAGCAAGAGGACTGAGAACTATGGCTACACCTTC; CDR3 protein: CASKRTENYGYTF
D gene: -; V gene: TRBV5-1; J gene: TRBJ1-2; clone size: -; CDR3 DNA: TGCGCCAGCAGCCCCAGGGGACGCTATGGCTACACCTTC; CDR3 protein: CASSPRGRYGYTF
D gene: TRBD2; V gene: TRBV18; J gene: TRBJ2-1; clone size: once; CDR3 DNA: TGTGCCAGCTCACCTTTCAGCGGGGGTCAAAACAATGAGCAGTTCTTC; CDR3 protein: CASSPFSGGQNNEQFF
D gene: TRBD2; V gene: TRBV11-2; J gene: TRBJ2-7; clone size: -; CDR3 DNA: TGTGCCAGCAGCCGCAGGATGGCGGGGGTAGATCCCTACGAGCAGTACTTC; CDR3 protein: CASSRRMAGVDPYEQYF
D gene: -; V gene: TRBV3-1/TRBV3-2; J gene: TRBJ2-2; clone size: -; CDR3 DNA: TGTGCCAGCAGCCAAGAATATACCGGGGAGCTGTTTTTT; CDR3 protein: CASSQEYTGELFF
D gene: TRBD1; V gene: TRBV5-1; J gene: TRBJ1-2; clone size: -; CDR3 DNA: TGCGCCAGCAGCTACCAGGGACAGGAGGACCCTCGAGGCTACACCTTC; CDR3 protein: CASSYQGQEDPRGYTF
D gene: TRBD1; V gene: TRBV3-1/TRBV3-2; J gene: TRBJ2-1; clone size: -; CDR3 DNA: TGTGCCAGCAGCCAAGAGGGTCACAGGGGGCGCAAGAATGAGCAGTTCTTC; CDR3 protein: CASSQEGHRGRKNEQFF
D gene: -; V gene: TRBV5-1; J gene: TRBJ2-1; clone size: -; CDR3 DNA: TGCGCCAGCAGCTTGGGGGGCCGGATGAACAATGAGCAGTTCTTC; CDR3 protein: CASSLGGRMNNEQFF